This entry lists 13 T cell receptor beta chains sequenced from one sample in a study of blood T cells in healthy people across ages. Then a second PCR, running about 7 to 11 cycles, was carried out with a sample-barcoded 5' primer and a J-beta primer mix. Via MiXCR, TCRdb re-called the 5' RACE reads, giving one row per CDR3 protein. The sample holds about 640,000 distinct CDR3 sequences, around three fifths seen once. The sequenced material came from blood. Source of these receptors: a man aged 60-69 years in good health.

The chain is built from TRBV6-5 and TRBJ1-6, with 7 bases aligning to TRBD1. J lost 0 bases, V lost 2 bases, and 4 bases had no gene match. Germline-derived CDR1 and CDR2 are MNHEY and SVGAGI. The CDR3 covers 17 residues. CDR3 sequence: CASSYKDRSSYNSPLHF. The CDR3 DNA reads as TGTGCCAGCAGTTACAAGGACAGGAGCTCCTATAATTCACCCCTCCACTTT.

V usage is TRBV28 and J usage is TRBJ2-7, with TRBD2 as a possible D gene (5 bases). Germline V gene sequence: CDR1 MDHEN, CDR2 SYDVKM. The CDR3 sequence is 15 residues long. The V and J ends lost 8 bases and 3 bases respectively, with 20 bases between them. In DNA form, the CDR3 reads TGTGCCAGCGCAAACCCCAGAGGGAACTACTACGAGCAGTACTTC. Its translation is CASANPRGNYYEQYF.

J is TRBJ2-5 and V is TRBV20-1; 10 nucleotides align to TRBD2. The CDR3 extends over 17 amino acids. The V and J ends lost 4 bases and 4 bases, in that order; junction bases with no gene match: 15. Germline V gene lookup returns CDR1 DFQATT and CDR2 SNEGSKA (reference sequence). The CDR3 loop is CSATASGSSTFGETQYF. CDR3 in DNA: TGCAGTGCTACAGCTAGCGGGAGTTCCACGTTTGGAGAGACCCAGTACTTC.

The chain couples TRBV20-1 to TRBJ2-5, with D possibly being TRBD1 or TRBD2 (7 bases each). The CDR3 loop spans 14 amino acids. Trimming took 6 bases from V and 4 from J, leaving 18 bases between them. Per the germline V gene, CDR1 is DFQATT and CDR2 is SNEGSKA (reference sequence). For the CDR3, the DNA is TGCAGTGCCACAGGGGTGGCTAGCGGAGAGACCCAGTACTTC. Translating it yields CSATGVASGETQYF.

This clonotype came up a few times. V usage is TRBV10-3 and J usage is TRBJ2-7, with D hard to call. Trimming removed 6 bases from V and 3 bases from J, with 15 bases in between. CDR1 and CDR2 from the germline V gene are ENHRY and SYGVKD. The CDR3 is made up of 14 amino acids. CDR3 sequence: CAIRGADRGYEQYF. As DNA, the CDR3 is TGTGCCATCAGGGGCGCGGACCGAGGCTACGAGCAGTACTTC.

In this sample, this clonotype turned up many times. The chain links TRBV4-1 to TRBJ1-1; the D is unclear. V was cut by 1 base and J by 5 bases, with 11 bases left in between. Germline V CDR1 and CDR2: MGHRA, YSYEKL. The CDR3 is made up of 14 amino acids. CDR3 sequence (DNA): TGCGCCAGCAGCCAAGCGGCGGGAAGTACTGAAGCTTTCTTT. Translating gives CASSQAAGSTEAFF.

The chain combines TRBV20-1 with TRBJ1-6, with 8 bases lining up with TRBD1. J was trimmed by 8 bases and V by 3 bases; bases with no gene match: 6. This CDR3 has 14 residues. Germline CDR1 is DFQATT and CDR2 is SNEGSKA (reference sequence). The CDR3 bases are TGCAGTGCTAGTGCAGGGGGCGTTGATTCACCCCTCCACTTT. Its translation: CSASAGGVDSPLHF.

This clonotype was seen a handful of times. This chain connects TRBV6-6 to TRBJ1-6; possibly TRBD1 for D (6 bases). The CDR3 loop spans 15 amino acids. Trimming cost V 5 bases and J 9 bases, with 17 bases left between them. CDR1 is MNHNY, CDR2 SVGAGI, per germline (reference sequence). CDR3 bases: TGTGCCAGCAGTCCCCTTGACTTAGGGGGTTCACCCCTCCACTTT. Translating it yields CASSPLDLGGSPLHF.

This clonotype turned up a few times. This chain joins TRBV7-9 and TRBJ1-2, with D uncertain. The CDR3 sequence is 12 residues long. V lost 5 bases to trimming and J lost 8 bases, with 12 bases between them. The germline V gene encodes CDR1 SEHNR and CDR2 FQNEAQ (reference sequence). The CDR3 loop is CASSQEGSGYTF. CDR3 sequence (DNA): TGTGCCAGCAGCCAAGAGGGTTCGGGCTACACCTTC.

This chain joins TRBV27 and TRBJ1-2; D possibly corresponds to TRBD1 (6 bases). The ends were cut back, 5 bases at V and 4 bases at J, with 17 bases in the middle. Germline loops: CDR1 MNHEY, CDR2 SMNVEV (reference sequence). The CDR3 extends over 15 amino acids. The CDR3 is CASSPQSTGGYGYTF. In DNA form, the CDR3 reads TGTGCCAGCAGTCCCCAATCGACAGGCGGCTATGGCTACACCTTC.

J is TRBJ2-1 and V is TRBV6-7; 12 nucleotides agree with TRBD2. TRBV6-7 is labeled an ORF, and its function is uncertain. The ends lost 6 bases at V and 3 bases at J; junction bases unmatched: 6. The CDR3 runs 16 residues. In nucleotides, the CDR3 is TGTGCCAGCAGCGCCCTAGCGGGGGGGCACTACAATGAGCAGTTCTTC. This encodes CASSALAGGHYNEQFF.

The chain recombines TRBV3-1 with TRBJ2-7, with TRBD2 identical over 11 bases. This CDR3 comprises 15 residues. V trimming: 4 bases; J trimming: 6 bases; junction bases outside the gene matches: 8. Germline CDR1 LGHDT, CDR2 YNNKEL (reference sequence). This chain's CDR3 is CASSLTKLAGAEQYF. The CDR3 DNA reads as TGTGCCAGCAGCCTCACTAAACTAGCGGGAGCCGAGCAGTACTTC.

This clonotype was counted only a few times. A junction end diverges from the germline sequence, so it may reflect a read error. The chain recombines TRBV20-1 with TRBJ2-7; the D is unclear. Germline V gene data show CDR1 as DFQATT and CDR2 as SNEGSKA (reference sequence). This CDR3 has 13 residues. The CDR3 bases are TGTAGTGCCGTCAGGTCCCTCTCCTACGAGCAGTACTTC. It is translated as CSAVRSLSYEQYF.